The T cell receptor (beta chain) described here comes from a study of blood T cell repertoires in COVID-19 (dated by TCRdb to about 2020). With respect to the entire study: Samples covering the acute and convalescent phases of COVID-19 were provided by collaborators in the United States, Italy and Spain. The material from the prospective study consisted of cDNA or gDNA derived from T cells, B-cell-depleted T cells, or PBMCs. The dataset comprised deeply sampled blood TCRbeta repertoires from subjects exposed to, actively infected with, or recovered from COVID-19. A freely available public database, intended as a resource for researchers studying the immune response to SARS-CoV-2, is where the repertoires were released. The samples were drawn from two sources: the first 160 participants of the ongoing ImmuneRACE study, and 1,200 or so subjects contributed by 6 global collaborators. Nearly every sample came with metadata listing a de-identified subject ID, COVID-19 status, age in years and sex. Where available, HLA class I and class II types were obtained from metadata supplied by the sample provider rather than from assay-based typing. General study outcomes and caveats: How much clinical and demographic metadata was included differed by source and by participant, and the metadata was provided uncurated.

TCRbeta CDR3 regions were amplified from genomic DNA using the immunoSEQ Assay, a bias-controlled multiplex PCR. In the original analysis: Within the assay, amplification of reference gene primers was used to estimate how many nucleated cells each sample contained. To quantify the absolute abundance of each unique TCRbeta CDR3 rearrangement, sequence reads were collapsed and filtered. For each sample, productive Simpson clonality was calculated as the square root of Simpson's diversity index across productive rearrangements. TCRdb stores this immuneACCESS table with in-frame sequences only. Part of the clones is absent; in the studies checked, under half of the shortfall reflects unresolved V genes, and no reason is known for the rest. V, J and clone size derive from that table, while D and trimming were established from the DNA sequence. Here the sample has roughly 150,000 clones; around 85% occur a single time. In total, the top ten clones hold approximately 4% of the sample.

In the case of this clone: It lacks a known antigen. Per-base quality was not reported, and no clone a single base away is much larger than it.

Each collaborating institution followed its own protocols to collect whole blood in K2EDTA tubes. For TCRbeta analysis, collaborators shipped samples in one of three forms: frozen whole blood, isolated PBMCs, or DNA extracted from either of those sample types. Counted from cysteine to phenylalanine, this CDR3 has 16 amino acids. Only the CDR3 part of the read is kept: 48 bases, read in frame from the first base. V is pared back by 6 bases and J by 2 bases, with 20 bases lying between the germline termini. Based on the germline V gene (reference sequence), the CDR1 and CDR2 sequences are MNHEY and SMNVEV.

The clonotype comes from a woman in her 70s with acute or convalescent COVID-19. Sample: peripheral blood. This chain is built from TRBV27 and TRBJ2-7; the D segment could be TRBD2, given 5 matching bases. The DNA sequence is given as TGTGCCAGCAGCCCCACCTGGCGGAGCGGACCCTACGAGCAGTACTTC. Its coded protein is CASSPTWRSGPYEQYF.